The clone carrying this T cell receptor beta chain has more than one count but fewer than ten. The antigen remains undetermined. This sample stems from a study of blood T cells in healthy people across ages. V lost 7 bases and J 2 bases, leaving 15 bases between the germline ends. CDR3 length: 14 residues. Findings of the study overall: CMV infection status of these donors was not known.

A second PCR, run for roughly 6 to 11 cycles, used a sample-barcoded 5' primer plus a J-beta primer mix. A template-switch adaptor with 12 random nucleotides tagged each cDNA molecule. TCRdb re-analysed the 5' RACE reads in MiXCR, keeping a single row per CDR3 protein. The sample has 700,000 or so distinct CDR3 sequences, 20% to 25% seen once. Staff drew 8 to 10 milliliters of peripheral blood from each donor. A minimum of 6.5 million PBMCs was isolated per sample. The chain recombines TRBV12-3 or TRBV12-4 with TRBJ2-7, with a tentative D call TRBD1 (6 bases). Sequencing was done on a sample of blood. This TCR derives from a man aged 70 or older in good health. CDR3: CASTRTGSPYEQYF. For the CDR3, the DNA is TGTGCCAGCACCCGAACAGGGTCCCCCTACGAGCAGTACTTC.